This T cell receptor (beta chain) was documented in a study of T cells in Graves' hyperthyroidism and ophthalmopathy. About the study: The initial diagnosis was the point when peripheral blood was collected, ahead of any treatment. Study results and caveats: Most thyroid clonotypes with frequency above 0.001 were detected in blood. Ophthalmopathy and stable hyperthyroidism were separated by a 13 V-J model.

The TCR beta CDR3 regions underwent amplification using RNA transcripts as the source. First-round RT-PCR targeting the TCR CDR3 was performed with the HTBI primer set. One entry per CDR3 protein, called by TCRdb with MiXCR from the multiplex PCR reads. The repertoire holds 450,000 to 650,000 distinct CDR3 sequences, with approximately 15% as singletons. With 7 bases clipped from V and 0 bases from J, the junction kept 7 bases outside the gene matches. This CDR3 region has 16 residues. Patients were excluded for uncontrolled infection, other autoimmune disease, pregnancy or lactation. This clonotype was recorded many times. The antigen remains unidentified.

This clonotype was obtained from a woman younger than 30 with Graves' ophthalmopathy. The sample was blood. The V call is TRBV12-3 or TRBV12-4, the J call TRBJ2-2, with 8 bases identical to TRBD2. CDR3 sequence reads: CASTRTSLANTGELFF. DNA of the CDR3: TGTGCCAGCACCAGGACTAGCCTCGCGAACACCGGGGAGCTGTTTTTT.